The sequence of this T cell receptor beta chain was determined in a study of technical replicates of blood from several donors. Produced via immunoSEQ multiplex PCR; TCRdb's table is partial and in-frame only. This table holds 65,000 to 95,000 clones, 75% to 95% found once. This clone appeared a few times. The TCR sequence derives from a human donor in good health. Specimen: T cells isolated from PBMCs.

CDR3 DNA sequence: TGTGCCAGCAGTTTGATAGAGAACACTGAAGCTTTCTTT. Residues: CASSLIENTEAFF. V usage is TRBV27 and J usage is TRBJ1-1; D is unresolved. This CDR3 region has 13 residues. Germline assignment: CDR1 MNHEY and CDR2 SMNVEV (reference sequence). The V and J ends lost 3 bases and 1 base respectively, with 6 bases between them.